This TCR beta chain is from a study of cytomegalovirus exposure and HLA in healthy donors. While unrecorded immune exposures were likely, the donors were nominally healthy when sampled. The PCR employed 60 Vbeta primers together with 13 Jbeta primers. Some clones are missing from TCRdb's copy, which holds only in-frame ones; the method was immunoSEQ multiplex PCR. Of under 200,000 clones listed, 84% were seen once; the top ten hold 0.38%. The CDR3 totals 14 residues. V was clipped by 5 bases and J by 1 base; unmatched bases: 5. Germline CDR1 and CDR2: SGHNT and YENEEA. Turning to this clone: Its antigen is as yet unknown.

Findings and caveats of the study: Being productive about 87% or about 30% of the time was typical of most TCR beta V segments in an earlier analysis.

This clonotype was obtained from a boy between 2 and 15 years old in good health and CMV-seronegative. The chain couples TRBV11-3 to TRBJ2-7; 7 bases map to TRBD1. The sample comprised PBMCs. CDR3 in amino acids: CASSKQGRSYEQYF. The CDR3 nucleotides read TGTGCCAGCAGCAAACAGGGGCGGTCCTACGAGCAGTACTTC.